This T cell receptor (beta chain) is from a study of low-dose radiotherapy and immunotherapy resistance in tumors. Study context: Once cycle 1 day 1 began, patients took oral aspirin 300 mg daily for four cycles.

Time point specified: before trial treatment. Looked up from germline, CDR1 is KGHSH and CDR2 is LQKENI. The CDR3 has 14 amino acids. V shed 6 bases, J shed 2 bases, and the junction held 6 bases outside the gene matches. Both TCRalpha and TCRbeta chains were reverse transcribed with V-gene-specific primers. TCR amplification ran 15 to 25 PCR cycles using constant-region and V-primer adapter primers. TCRdb reanalysed the reads using MiXCR and keeps one entry per CDR3 protein. The sample consists of tens of thousands of distinct CDR3 sequences, 9.4% of them appearing once. The source material was PBMCs, sampled before treatment. The source is a male donor with prostate cancer. This sequence joins TRBV18 and TRBJ1-1; 7 bases match TRBD1. DNA for the CDR3: TGTGCCAGCTCGTTACAGGGGACTAACACTGAAGCTTTCTTT. Its translation is CASSLQGTNTEAFF. Full variable domain (rest looked up from reference TRBV18 and TRBJ1-1): NAGVMQNPRHLVRRRGQEARLRCSPMKGHSHVYWYRQLPEEGLKFMVYLQKENIIDESGMPKERFSAEFPKEGPSILRIQQVVRGDSAAYFCASSLQGTNTEAFFGQGTRLTVV.